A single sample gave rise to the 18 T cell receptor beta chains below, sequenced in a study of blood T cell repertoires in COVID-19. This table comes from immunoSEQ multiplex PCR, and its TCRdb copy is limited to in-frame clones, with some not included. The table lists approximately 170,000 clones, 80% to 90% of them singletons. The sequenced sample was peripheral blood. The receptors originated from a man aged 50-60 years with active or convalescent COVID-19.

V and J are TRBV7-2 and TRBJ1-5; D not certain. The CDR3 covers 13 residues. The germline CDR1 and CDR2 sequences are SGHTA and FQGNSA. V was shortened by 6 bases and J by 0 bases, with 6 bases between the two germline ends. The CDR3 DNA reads TGTGCCAGCAGTATTAGTAGCAATCAGCCCCAGCATTTT. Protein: CASSISSNQPQHF.

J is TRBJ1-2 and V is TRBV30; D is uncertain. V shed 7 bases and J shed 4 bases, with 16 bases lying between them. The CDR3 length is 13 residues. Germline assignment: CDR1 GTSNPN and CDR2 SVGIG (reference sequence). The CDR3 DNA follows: TGTGCCTCCCTGTCAGCGACCGTCTATGGCTACACCTTC. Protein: CASLSATVYGYTF. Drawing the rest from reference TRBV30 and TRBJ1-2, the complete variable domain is SQTIHQWPATLVQPVGSPLSLECTVEGTSNPNLYWYRQAAGRGLQLLFYSVGIGQISSEVPQNLSASRPQDRQFILSSKKLLLSDSGFYLCASLSATVYGYTFGSGTRLTVV.

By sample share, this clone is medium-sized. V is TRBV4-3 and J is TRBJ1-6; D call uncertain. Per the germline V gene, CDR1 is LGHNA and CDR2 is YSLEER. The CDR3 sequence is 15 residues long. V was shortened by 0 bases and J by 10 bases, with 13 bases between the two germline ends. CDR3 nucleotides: TGCGCCAGCAGCCAAGATTCCCAGGCTGGGTCACCCCTCCACTTT. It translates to CASSQDSQAGSPLHF.

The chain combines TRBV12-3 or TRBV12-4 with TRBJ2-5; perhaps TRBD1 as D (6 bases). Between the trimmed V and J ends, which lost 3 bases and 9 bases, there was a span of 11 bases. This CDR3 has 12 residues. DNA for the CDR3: TGTGCCAGCAGTTTCCCGAAGGGGGCCCAGTACTTC. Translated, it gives CASSFPKGAQYF.

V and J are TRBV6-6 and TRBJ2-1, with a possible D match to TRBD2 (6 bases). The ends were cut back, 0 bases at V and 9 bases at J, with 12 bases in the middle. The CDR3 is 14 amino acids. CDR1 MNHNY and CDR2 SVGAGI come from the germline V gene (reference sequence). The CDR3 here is CASSYSKRAIEQFF. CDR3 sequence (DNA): TGTGCCAGCAGTTACTCGAAGCGGGCTATTGAGCAGTTCTTC.

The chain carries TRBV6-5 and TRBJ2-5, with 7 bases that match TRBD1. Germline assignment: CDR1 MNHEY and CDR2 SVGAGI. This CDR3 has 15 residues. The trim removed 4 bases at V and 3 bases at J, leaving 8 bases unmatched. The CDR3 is CASSFGQARKETQYF. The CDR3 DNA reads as TGTGCCAGCAGTTTTGGACAGGCAAGGAAAGAGACCCAGTACTTC.

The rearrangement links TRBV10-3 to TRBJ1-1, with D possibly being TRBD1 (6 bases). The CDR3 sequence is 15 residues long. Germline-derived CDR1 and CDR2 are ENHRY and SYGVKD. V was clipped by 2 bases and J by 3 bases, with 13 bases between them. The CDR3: CAISETSQGDTEAFF. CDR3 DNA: TGTGCCATCAGTGAGACTTCACAGGGAGACACTGAAGCTTTCTTT.

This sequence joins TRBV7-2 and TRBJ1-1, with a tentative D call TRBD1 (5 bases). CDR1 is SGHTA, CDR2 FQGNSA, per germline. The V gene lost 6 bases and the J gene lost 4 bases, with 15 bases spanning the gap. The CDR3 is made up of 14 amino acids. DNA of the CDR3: TGTGCCAGCAGGCTCAGGGTTGAAGTCACTGAAGCTTTCTTT. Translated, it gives CASRLRVEVTEAFF.

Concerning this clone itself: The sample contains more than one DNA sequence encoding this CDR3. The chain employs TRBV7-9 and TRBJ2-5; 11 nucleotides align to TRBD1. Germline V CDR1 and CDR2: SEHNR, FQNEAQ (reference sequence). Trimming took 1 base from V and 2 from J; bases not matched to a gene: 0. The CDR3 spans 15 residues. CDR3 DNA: TGTGCCAGCAGCTTAGGGGACAGGGGGCAAGAGACCCAGTACTTC. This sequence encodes CASSLGDRGQETQYF. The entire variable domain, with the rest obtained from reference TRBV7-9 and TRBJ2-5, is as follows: DTGVSQNPRHKITKRGQNVTFRCDPISEHNRLYWYRQTLGQGPEFLTYFQNEAQLEKSRLLSDRFSAERPKGSFSTLEIQRTEQGDSAMYLCASSLGDRGQETQYFGPGTRLLVL.

This CDR3 reads CASSLFHRQGTAGAFF. The CDR3 DNA reads as TGCGCCAGCAGCTTGTTCCATCGACAGGGGACGGCCGGAGCTTTCTTT. The genes are TRBV5-1 and TRBJ1-1; 8 nucleotides align to TRBD1. The ends lost 1 base at V and 10 bases at J; junction bases unmatched: 15. The CDR3 is 16 residues long. Germline V CDR1 and CDR2: SGHRS, YFSETQ.

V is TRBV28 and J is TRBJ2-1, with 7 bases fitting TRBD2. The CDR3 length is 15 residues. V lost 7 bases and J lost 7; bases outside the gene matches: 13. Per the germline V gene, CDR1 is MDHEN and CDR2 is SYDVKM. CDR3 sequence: CASNLGGDPRNEQFF. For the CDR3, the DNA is TGTGCCAGCAACCTTGGGGGGGACCCTAGGAATGAGCAGTTCTTC.

CDR3 residues: CASSLALQETQYF. CDR3 in DNA: TGCGCCAGCAGCCTGGCACTCCAAGAGACCCAGTACTTC. The V call is TRBV5-1, the J call TRBJ2-5; no reliable D call. The CDR3 has 13 amino acids. From germline, CDR1 is SGHRS and CDR2 YFSETQ. Trimming left V 4 bases short and J 1 base short, with 8 bases between.

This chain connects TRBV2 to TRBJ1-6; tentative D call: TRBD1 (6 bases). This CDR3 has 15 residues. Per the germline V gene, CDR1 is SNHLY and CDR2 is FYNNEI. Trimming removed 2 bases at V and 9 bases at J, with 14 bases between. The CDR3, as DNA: TGTGCCAGCAGTGAACGTAAGGGGGTTGGTTCACCCCTCCACTTT. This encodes CASSERKGVGSPLHF.

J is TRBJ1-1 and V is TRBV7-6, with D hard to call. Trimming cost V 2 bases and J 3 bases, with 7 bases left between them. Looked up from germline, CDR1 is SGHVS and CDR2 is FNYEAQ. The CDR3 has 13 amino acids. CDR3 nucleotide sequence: TGTGCCAGCAGCTTAAGCCCGGACACTGAAGCTTTCTTT. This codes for CASSLSPDTEAFF.

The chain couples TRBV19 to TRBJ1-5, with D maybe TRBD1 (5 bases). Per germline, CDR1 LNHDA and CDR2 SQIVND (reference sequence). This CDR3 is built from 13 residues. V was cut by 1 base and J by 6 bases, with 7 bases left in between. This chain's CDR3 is CASSIVGGQPQHF. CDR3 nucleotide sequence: TGTGCCAGTAGTATAGTGGGGGGTCAGCCCCAGCATTTT.

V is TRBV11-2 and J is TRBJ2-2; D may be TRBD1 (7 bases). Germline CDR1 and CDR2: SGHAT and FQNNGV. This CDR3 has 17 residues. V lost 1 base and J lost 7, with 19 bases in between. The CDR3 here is CASSLVGGTVQGGELFF. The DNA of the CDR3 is TGTGCCAGCAGCTTAGTAGGGGGGACAGTGCAGGGCGGGGAGCTGTTTTTT.

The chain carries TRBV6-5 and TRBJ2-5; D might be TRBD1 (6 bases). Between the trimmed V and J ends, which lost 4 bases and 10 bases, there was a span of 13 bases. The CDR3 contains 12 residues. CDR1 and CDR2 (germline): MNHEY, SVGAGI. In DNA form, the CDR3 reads TGTGCCAGCAGTTTAGACAGGTCTGACCAGTACTTC. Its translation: CASSLDRSDQYF.

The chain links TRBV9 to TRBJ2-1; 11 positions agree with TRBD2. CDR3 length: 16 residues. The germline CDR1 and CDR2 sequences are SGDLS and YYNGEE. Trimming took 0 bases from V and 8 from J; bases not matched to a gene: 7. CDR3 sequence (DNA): TGTGCCAGCAGCGTAGCTCTAGCGGGAGGTTTGGATGAGCAGTTCTTC. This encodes CASSVALAGGLDEQFF.